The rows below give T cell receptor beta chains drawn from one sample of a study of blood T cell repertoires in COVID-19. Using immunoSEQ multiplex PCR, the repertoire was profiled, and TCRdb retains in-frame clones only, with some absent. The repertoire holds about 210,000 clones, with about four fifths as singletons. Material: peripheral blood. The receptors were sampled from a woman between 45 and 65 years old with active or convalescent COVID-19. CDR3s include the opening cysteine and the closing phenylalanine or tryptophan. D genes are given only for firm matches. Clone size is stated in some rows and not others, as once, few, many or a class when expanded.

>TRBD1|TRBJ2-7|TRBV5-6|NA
CASSSLYRTGGYEQYF
TGTGCCAGCAGCTCTTTGTATAGGACAGGGGGATACGAGCAGTACTTC
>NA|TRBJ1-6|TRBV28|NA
CASSSLPDRSMAHSPLHF
TGTGCCAGCAGTTCCCTACCTGACAGGTCCATGGCTCATTCACCCCTCCACTTT
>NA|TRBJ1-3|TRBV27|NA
CAAHSGNTIYF
TGTGCCGCACACTCTGGAAACACCATATATTTT
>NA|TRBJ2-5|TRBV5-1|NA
CASRPAGETQYF
TGCGCCAGCAGACCCGCGGGCGAGACCCAGTACTTC
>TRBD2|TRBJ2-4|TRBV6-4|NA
CASSVTSSIGDIQYF
TGTGCCAGCAGTGTGACTAGCTCAATAGGGGACATTCAGTACTTC
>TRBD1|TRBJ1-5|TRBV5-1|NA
CASSIQGGQPQHF
TGCGCCAGCAGCATACAGGGGGGTCAGCCCCAGCATTTT
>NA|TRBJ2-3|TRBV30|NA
CAWKPVGSPDTQYF
TGTGCCTGGAAGCCGGTCGGGAGCCCCGATACGCAGTATTTT
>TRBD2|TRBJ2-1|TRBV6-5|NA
CASRTGTSEGNEQFF
TGTGCCAGCAGAACCGGGACTAGCGAGGGCAATGAGCAGTTCTTC
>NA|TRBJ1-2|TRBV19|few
CASSMAGNYGYTF
TGTGCCAGTAGTATGGCAGGGAACTATGGCTACACCTTC
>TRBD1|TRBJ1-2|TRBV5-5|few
CASSLDIGTGNDRYTF
TGTGCCAGCAGCTTGGACATCGGGACAGGGAACGACCGTTACACCTTC
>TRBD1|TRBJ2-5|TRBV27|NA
CASNRDRQETQYF
TGTGCCAGCAACCGGGACAGGCAAGAGACCCAGTACTTC
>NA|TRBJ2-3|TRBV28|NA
CASSFSGGTDTQYF
TGTGCCAGCAGTTTTTCAGGGGGCACAGATACGCAGTATTTT
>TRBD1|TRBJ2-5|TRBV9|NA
CASSPPGQGEETQYF
TGTGCCAGCAGCCCTCCGGGACAGGGGGAAGAGACCCAGTACTTC
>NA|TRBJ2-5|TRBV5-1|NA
CASRLGAGETQYF
TGCGCCAGCAGGTTGGGGGCAGGGGAGACCCAGTACTTC
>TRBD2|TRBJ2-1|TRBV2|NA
CASSKRGGGNHEQFF
TGTGCCAGCAGTAAGCGGGGGGGAGGGAACCATGAGCAGTTCTTC